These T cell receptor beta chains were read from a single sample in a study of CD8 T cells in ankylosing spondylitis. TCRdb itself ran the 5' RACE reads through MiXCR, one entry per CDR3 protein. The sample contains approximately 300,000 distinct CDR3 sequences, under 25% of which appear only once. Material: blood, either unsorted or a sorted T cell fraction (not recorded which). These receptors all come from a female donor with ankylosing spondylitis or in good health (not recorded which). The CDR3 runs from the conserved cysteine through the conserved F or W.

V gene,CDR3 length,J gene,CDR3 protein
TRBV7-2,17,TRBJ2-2,CASSLALVKTRPGELFF
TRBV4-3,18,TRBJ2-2,CASSLLKGTGGYTGELFF
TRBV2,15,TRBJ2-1,CASNGGLSSYNEQFF
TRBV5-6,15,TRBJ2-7,CASSTGTGGPYEQYF
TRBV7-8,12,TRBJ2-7,CASRDRAYEQYF
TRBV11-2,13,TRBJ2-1,CASGGSSYNEQFF
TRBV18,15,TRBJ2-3,CASSAGQGGTDTQYF
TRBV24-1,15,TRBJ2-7,CATSDPGKGSYEQYF
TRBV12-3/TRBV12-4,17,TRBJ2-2,CASSLLAGEGKWRELFF
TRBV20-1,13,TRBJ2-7,CSAVSFSKDEQYF
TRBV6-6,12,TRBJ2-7,CASSGRGYEQYF
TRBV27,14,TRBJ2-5,CASRNGQYQETQYF
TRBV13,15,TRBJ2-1,CASSSQLSSYNEQFF
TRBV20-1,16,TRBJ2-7,CSARGGSWTATYEQYF
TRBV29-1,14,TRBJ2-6,CSVVTVPGANVLTF
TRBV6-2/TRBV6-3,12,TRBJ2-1,CASSSPAREQFF
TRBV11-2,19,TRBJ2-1,CASSFPTRALTRSYNEQFF
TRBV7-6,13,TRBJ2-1,CASSLDGNNEQFF
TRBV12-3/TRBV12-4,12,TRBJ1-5,CASSANDAPQHF
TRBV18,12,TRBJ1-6,CASSPSPSPLHF
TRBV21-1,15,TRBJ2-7,CASSTPTGISYEQYF
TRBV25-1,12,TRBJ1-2,CASSAPEGGYTF
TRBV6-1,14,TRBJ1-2,CASSLRGITYGYTF
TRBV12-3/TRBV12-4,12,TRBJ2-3,CASSFSVDTQYF
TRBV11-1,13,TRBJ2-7,CASSQGRLYEQYF
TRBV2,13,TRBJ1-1,CASSEQGRGEAFF
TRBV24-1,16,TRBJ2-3,CATSDLLLGGTDTQYF
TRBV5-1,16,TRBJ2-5,CASSLRVDRVGETQYF
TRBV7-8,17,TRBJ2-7,CASSSIQGRAGIYEQYF